The following is a T cell receptor (beta chain) sequence with its context. The sample holds a few counts of this clonotype. This clone's antigen is unknown. Base qualities are not recorded, but no much larger clone differs from it by a single base. From its cysteine to its phenylalanine, the CDR3 spans 14 amino acids. Only CDR3 DNA is held: 42 bases, read in frame from base 1. V is pared back by 0 bases and J by 8 bases, with 11 bases lying between the germline termini. The germline V gene provides CDR1 KGHSH and CDR2 LQKENI. In the paper's terms, the treatment or condition label means: allogeneic hematopoietic cell transplantation with graft depleted of TCRalphabeta T cells and CD19 B cells. The children who served as transplant recipients had been given grafts of TCRalphabeta/CD19-depleted allogeneic hematopoietic cells. The record originates from a study of T-cell reconstitution after alpha-beta-depleted transplantation in children listed by TCRdb under 2016. At the level of the whole study: Using TCR repertoire profiling, the study quantitatively followed how T-cell immune reconstitution unfolded in children after TCRalphabeta/CD19-depleted allogeneic hematopoietic cell transplantation.

Library method: PCR. Reads for this sample came from an Illumina HiSeq 2500. To normalize quantification of the TCRbeta repertoire, the TCR libraries were built with molecular barcoding that relied on unique molecular identifiers. TCRdb trimmed the raw reads at Q25, called clones with MiXCR and kept productive beta chains. For every CDR3 protein sequence, its rows merge into one entry that carries the most common genes and DNA. The sample table contains fewer than 150,000 distinct CDR3 sequences; only one count was recorded for roughly 10% of them. The ten largest clones take up 24% of the sample. The investigation overall reported the following: Over subsequent months, a decline in hyperexpanded clone frequencies was noted, and after one year, T-cell counts and TCRbeta diversity were mostly ascribed to newly produced T cells. Apparently early alphabetaT-cell count recovery about two months after transplant reportedly relied on only several hundred rapidly expanded clones derived from non-depleted graft cells. In some patients, high TCRbeta diversity at day 60 was attributed to recipient T cells and intrathymic progenitors that had survived conditioning.

The rearrangement joined TRBV18 to TRBJ2-1; the D gene may be TRBD1 or TRBD2, since each aligns over 5 bases. The source of this sequence is a girl under three years old who had a stem cell transplant for combined immunodeficiency, so the T cells may come from the graft donor. Sequenced here: PBMCs, mostly from graft donor cells, sampled 180 days after TCRalphabeta/CD19-depleted stem cell transplant. The CDR3 is CASSPPQGTHEQFF. The DNA sequence reads TGTGCCAGCTCACCACCGCAAGGGACCCATGAGCAGTTCTTC.